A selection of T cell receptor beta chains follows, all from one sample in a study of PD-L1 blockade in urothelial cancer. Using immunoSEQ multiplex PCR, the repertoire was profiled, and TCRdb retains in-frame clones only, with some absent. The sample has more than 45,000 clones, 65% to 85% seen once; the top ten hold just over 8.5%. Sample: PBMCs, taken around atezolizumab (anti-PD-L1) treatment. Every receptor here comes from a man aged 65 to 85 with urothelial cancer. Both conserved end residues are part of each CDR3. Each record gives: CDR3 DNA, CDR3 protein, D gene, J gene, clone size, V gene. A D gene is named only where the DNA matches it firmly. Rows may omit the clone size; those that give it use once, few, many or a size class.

TGTGCCAGCAGCGCCGGACTAGCGGGAGGGTTGATCGGAGAGACCCAGTACTTC CASSAGLAGGLIGETQYF TRBD2 TRBJ2-5 - TRBV9
TGTGCCAGGCGGGACAGGGGACGAACAGATACGCAGTATTTT CARRDRGRTDTQYF TRBD1 TRBJ2-3 few TRBV30
TGTGCCAGCGGGGGACAGGGGGAGAACACTGAAGCTTTCTTT CASGGQGENTEAFF TRBD1 TRBJ1-1 - TRBV7-8
TGTGCCAGCAGCCAAATCCGGGACAGGGGGGCGAATGAGCAGTTCTTC CASSQIRDRGANEQFF TRBD1 TRBJ2-1 - TRBV14
TGTGCCAGCAGCGCTGGACAGGATAGCAATCAGCCCCAGCATTTT CASSAGQDSNQPQHF TRBD1 TRBJ1-5 - TRBV9
TGTGCCAGCTCACCAAAAGGGCCTTCGGAGCGGTCCGCCGAGCAGTACTTC CASSPKGPSERSAEQYF - TRBJ2-7 - TRBV18
TGTGCCAGCAGCCAAGAGGGCAGGCCACTCGGAGCTTTCTTT CASSQEGRPLGAFF - TRBJ1-1 once TRBV14
TGTGCCAGCAGTGAGGCACCCTCCTACGAGCAGTACTTC CASSEAPSYEQYF - TRBJ2-7 - TRBV2
TGTGCCAGCCAAGTTGGTAAGAGCCCCTACGAGCAGTACTTC CASQVGKSPYEQYF - TRBJ2-7 - TRBV7-8
TGTGCCAGCAGCCTTCACTCAGGTCAGCCCCAGCATTTT CASSLHSGQPQHF - TRBJ1-5 few TRBV5-6
TGTGCCAGCAGCGTGGCTAGCGGGAGCGGGGATACGCAGTATTTT CASSVASGSGDTQYF TRBD2 TRBJ2-3 - TRBV9
TGTGCCAGCAGCTACGGGGGGGGGATATGGGACACCGGGGAGCTGTTTTTT CASSYGGGIWDTGELFF TRBD2 TRBJ2-2 - TRBV5-4
TGTGCCAGCAGCACCCCGGCGACGCCCAGGGGAGAGACCCAGTACTTC CASSTPATPRGETQYF - TRBJ2-5 - TRBV28
TGTGCCAGTAGTTCGAGCTCCTACGAGCAGTACTTC CASSSSSYEQYF - TRBJ2-7 few TRBV19
TGTGCCAGCACCGTCGGCAGGGCCCAAGGGCCCCAGCATTTT CASTVGRAQGPQHF - TRBJ1-5 - TRBV2
TGTGCTAGCAGCCAAGATCGGAGCTCCTACAATGAGCAGTTCTTC CASSQDRSSYNEQFF - TRBJ2-1 - TRBV7-7
TGCGCCAGCTCGAACGCCGATACTAGGGAGCAGTACTTC CASSNADTREQYF - TRBJ2-7 - TRBV10-1
TGCGCCAGCAGCTCCGGCCCCCGCAGGGATAATGAGCAGTTCTTC CASSSGPRRDNEQFF - TRBJ2-1 - TRBV5-1
TGTGCCAGCAGGACTAGCGGCCATCCGGCCGGGGAGCTGTTTTTT CASRTSGHPAGELFF TRBD2 TRBJ2-2 - TRBV6-1
TGCGCCAGCAGCCCAAGACTAGCGGGAAGTATCACAGATACGCAGTATTTT CASSPRLAGSITDTQYF TRBD2 TRBJ2-3 - TRBV5-1
TGTGCCAGCAGTGAAGAGAGGTCGTACACCTACAATGAGCAGTTCTTC CASSEERSYTYNEQFF - TRBJ2-1 few TRBV2
TGTGCCAGCAGCTTCTCTATTTTAACAGGGAATGAAAAACTGTTTTTT CASSFSILTGNEKLFF - TRBJ1-4 - TRBV7-2
- CASSYGDFGNEQFF - TRBJ2-1 - TRBV6-6
TGTGCCAGCAGCTTTTCGGGGGGCTACGCTGAAGCTTTCTTT CASSFSGGYAEAFF - TRBJ1-1 - TRBV11-2
TGCGCCAGCAGCCCAGAACAGTTCTATGGCTACACCTTC CASSPEQFYGYTF - TRBJ1-2 - TRBV5-1
TGTGCCAGCAGAAAAGGGACAGACTACGAGCAGTACTTC CASRKGTDYEQYF TRBD1 TRBJ2-7 - TRBV2
TGTGCCAGCAGTTACGCCGGACAGCTCCGCTATGGCTACACCTTC CASSYAGQLRYGYTF - TRBJ1-2 - TRBV6-6
TGTGCCAGCAGCCTACTGACAGAAAACATTCAGTACTTC CASSLLTENIQYF - TRBJ2-4 - TRBV6-6
TGTGCCAGCAGTGGGGAGGGATCCCTCGGCACCGGGGAGCTGTTTTTT CASSGEGSLGTGELFF TRBD2 TRBJ2-2 - TRBV27
TGTGCCAGCAGCTTAGTAGCTGGGACAGCCTATGGCTACACCTTC CASSLVAGTAYGYTF TRBD1 TRBJ1-2 - TRBV7-8
TGCAGCGTCCCTAGCGGTAGCTCCTACAATGAGCAGTTCTTC CSVPSGSSYNEQFF TRBD2 TRBJ2-1 - TRBV29-1
TGTGCCAGCAGCTTAGACCCCGTCGGCTATGGCTACACCTTC CASSLDPVGYGYTF - TRBJ1-2 - TRBV11-2
TGCGCCAGCAGCGCAACAGGGTCTCCAGACACAGATACGCAGTATTTT CASSATGSPDTDTQYF - TRBJ2-3 - TRBV5-1
TGTGCCAGCTCACCGTTCGGGACAGGGGGCCGCACCGGGGAGCTGTTTTTT CASSPFGTGGRTGELFF TRBD1 TRBJ2-2 once TRBV18
TGTGCCATCAGTGCGATCCGGGGGACAGGAGAAGCTTTCTTT CAISAIRGTGEAFF TRBD1 TRBJ1-1 - TRBV10-3
TGTGCCAGCAGAAGGGCAGGGAGGAATCAGCCCCAGCATTTT CASRRAGRNQPQHF - TRBJ1-5 few TRBV6-5